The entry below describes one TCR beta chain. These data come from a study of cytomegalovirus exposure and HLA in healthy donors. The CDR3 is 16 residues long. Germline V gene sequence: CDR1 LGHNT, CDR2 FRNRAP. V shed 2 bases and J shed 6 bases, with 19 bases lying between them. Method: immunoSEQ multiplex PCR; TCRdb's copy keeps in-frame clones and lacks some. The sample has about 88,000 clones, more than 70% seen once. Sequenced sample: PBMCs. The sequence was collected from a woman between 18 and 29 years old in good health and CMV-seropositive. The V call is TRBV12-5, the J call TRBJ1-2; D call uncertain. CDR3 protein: CASGLLVGDGIDGYTF. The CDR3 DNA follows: TGTGCTAGTGGTTTGCTCGTCGGCGACGGGATAGATGGCTACACCTTC.